What follows are 20 T cell receptor beta chains derived from one specimen sequenced in a study of CD4 and CD8 cells across lung adenocarcinoma regions. In TCRdb, the PCR reads were re-called with MiXCR into one record per CDR3 protein. The sample contains more than 25,000 distinct CDR3 sequences, about 50% of which appear only once. Sequenced sample: CD8+ T cells from the center of a lung tumor. The source of these receptors is a male donor with lung adenocarcinoma. The CD4 and CD8 labels of this study may be unreliable.

Regarding this clonotype: At one end the junction does not follow the germline gene, possibly because of a read error. The V and J genes are TRBV7-2 and TRBJ2-4; D may correspond to TRBD1 or TRBD2 (5 bases each). The CDR3 runs to 14 residues. CDR1 and CDR2 (germline): SGHTA, FQGNSA. The CDR3: CASTGLLTKNIQYF. The CDR3 DNA follows: TGTGCCAGCACGGGGCTGTTAACCAAAAACATTCAGTATTTC.

As concerns this clonotype: A junction end diverges from the germline sequence, so it may reflect a read error. In DNA, the CDR3 is TGTGCCAGCGGGGAGGCCGGGGGCCGGGACGGGGATACCCAGTATTTC. Translated, it gives CASGEAGGRDGDTQYF. The V gene is TRBV6-1, the J gene TRBJ2-3, with D perhaps assigned TRBD1 or TRBD2 (6 bases each). Germline V gene data show CDR1 as MNHNS and CDR2 as SASEGT. The CDR3 spans 16 residues.

The chain has TRBV6-1 and TRBJ2-3; D gene uncertain. V was shortened by 8 bases and J by 2 bases, with 5 bases between the two germline ends. CDR3 size: 11 residues. Germline CDR1 reads MNHNS; CDR2 reads SASEGT. CDR3 nucleotide sequence: TGTGCCAGCTGTGCCACAGATACGCAGTATTTT. It specifies CASCATDTQYF.

This chain uses TRBV28 with TRBJ2-3; 7 bases agree with TRBD1. Germline V gene sequence: CDR1 MDHEN, CDR2 SYDVKM. The CDR3 is made up of 16 amino acids. With 7 bases clipped from V and 10 bases from J, the junction kept 20 bases outside the gene matches. The DNA of the CDR3 is TGTGCCAGCACGAGCCGCGAGGGGGTGAGCACAGGGGCGCAGTATTTT. As protein: CASTSREGVSTGAQYF.

A remark on this clonotype: Relative to the germline gene, one junction end is altered; a read error may explain this. The V and J genes are TRBV10-3 and TRBJ2-6; D is ambiguous. The germline V gene encodes CDR1 ENHRY and CDR2 SYGVKD. The CDR3 is 15 amino acids. Written as DNA, the CDR3 is TGTGCATGCGGTGGTGCAGCTCCGTGGGCCTACGTGCTGAATTTC. Amino acid sequence: CACGGAAPWAYVLNF.

This clonotype was seen at least ten times. The chain has TRBV18 and TRBJ2-5, with D possibly matching TRBD1 (6 bases). The V and J ends lost 5 bases and 11 bases respectively, with 21 bases between them. Germline CDR1 reads KGHSH; CDR2 reads LQKENI. The length of the CDR3 is 14 residues. CDR3 in DNA: TGTGCCAGCTCATTTGGCACAGGGCTAGGCGGGCAGTACTTC. This encodes CASSFGTGLGGQYF.

J is TRBJ2-1 and V is TRBV10-2; D may match TRBD1 or TRBD2 (5 bases each). Judging by the DNA end, TRBJ2-5 fits better; the J call may be wrong. CDR1 is WSHSY and CDR2 is SAAADI in the germline V gene. This CDR3 region has 14 residues. The CDR3 nucleotides are TGCGCGAGGAGCGTGGTGTGGGACCAAAAGATCCAGTACTTC. Its translation is CARSVVWDQKIQYF.

The CDR3 DNA follows: TGCGCGAGCCGCGTGTTCCGGGACAAAAAGACCCAGTACTTC. This sequence encodes CASRVFRDKKTQYF. This chain connects TRBV10-2 to TRBJ2-4; D is perhaps TRBD1 (6 bases). The J call may be incorrect, as the DNA end agrees better with TRBJ2-5. Germline loops: CDR1 WSHSY, CDR2 SAAADI. The CDR3 runs to 14 residues.

For this clonotype: At one boundary the junction diverges from the germline segment, which might be a read error. The rearrangement joins TRBV6-1 to TRBJ2-4; D possibly corresponds to TRBD2 (7 bases). CDR3 size: 16 residues. Germline loops: CDR1 MNHNS, CDR2 SASEGT. The CDR3 is CASREAGMGAKDMQYF. Here the CDR3 DNA reads TGTGCCAGCCGTGAAGCGGGGATGGGGGCCAAAGATATGCAGTACTTC.

This clonotype was counted at least ten times. This chain links TRBV27 with TRBJ1-2; the D gene is possibly TRBD1 (6 bases). The germline gives CDR1 MNHEY, CDR2 SMNVEV (reference sequence). With 0 bases removed from V and 6 bases from J, the gap between germline ends came to 8 bases. This CDR3 region has 13 residues. The CDR3 sequence is CASSLSGANGYTF. In DNA form, the CDR3 reads TGTGCCAGCAGTTTATCGGGGGCCAATGGCTACACCTTC.

On this clonotype: The junction departs from the called germline gene at one end, perhaps through a read error. The chain recombines TRBV27 with TRBJ1-6, with no clear D. The CDR3 is 14 residues long. Germline V gives CDR1 MNHEY, CDR2 SMNVEV (reference sequence). The CDR3 sequence is CASKTATYNSPLHF. In DNA form, the CDR3 reads TGTGCCAGCAAGACTGCCACCTATAATTCGCCCCTCCACTTT.

The chain carries TRBV20-1 and TRBJ2-1; D might be TRBD1 (5 bases). This CDR3 contains 12 residues. Germline V CDR1 and CDR2: DFQATT, SNEGSKA (reference sequence). The DNA of the CDR3 is TGCAGCAAGGCAGGGCGAGGCAATGAGCAGTTCTTC. Translation gives CSKAGRGNEQFF.

This clonotype turned up a few times. V and J are TRBV6-5 and TRBJ2-1; 10 bases agree with TRBD1. CDR1 and CDR2 from the germline V gene are MNHEY and SVGAGI. The CDR3 spans 17 residues. Trimming removed 2 bases from V and 3 bases from J; junction bases left unmatched: 7. The CDR3 spells CASSYRQGAGVYNEQFF. In DNA, the CDR3 is TGTGCCAGCAGTTACCGACAGGGGGCTGGTGTCTACAATGAGCAGTTCTTC.

This chain connects TRBV28 to TRBJ2-4; either TRBD1 or TRBD2 may fit D (6 bases each). Germline V CDR1 and CDR2: MDHEN, SYDVKM. With 6 bases removed from V and 13 bases from J, the gap between germline ends came to 28 bases. The CDR3 consists of 16 residues. CDR3 residues: CASRGFGGDDQDTQYF. Here the CDR3 DNA reads TGTGCCAGCAGGGGGTTCGGGGGCGATGACCAAGACACCCAGTACTTC.

This clonotype is a singleton in its sample. The chain joins TRBV20-1 to TRBJ2-5; 8 nucleotides agree with TRBD2. CDR1 and CDR2 from the germline V gene are DFQATT and SNEGSKA (reference sequence). The CDR3 has 18 amino acids. With 1 base clipped from V and 11 bases from J, the junction kept 24 bases outside the gene matches. CDR3 sequence reads: CSARGWGYREGSYNEQYF. Here the CDR3 DNA reads TGCAGTGCTAGAGGGTGGGGTTACCGGGAGGGCTCCTACAATGAGCAGTACTTC.

With respect to this clonotype: A junction boundary mismatches the germline segment, possibly from a read error. The chain couples TRBV12-3 or TRBV12-4 to TRBJ2-3; possibly TRBD2 for D (5 bases). This CDR3 region has 14 residues. For the CDR3, the DNA is TGTGCCAGCAGGAGGAGCGGAGTAACAGCTACGCAGTATTTT. Amino acids: CASRRSGVTATQYF.

This clonotype was seen repeatedly, ten times or more. The J gene is TRBJ2-6, the V gene TRBV10-3; 8 bases align to TRBD1. The V gene end was trimmed by 6 bases and the J gene end by 4 bases; junction bases not matched to a gene: 5. CDR3 length: 15 amino acids. Germline V gene sequence: CDR1 ENHRY, CDR2 SYGVKD. CDR3: CAISQGAGGANVLTF. Written as DNA, the CDR3 is TGTGCCATCAGCCAGGGGGCGGGGGGGGCCAACGTCCTGACTTTC.

CDR3 in amino acids: CASNLGGTAYGYTF. For the CDR3, the DNA is TGTGCCAGCAATCTTGGAGGGACCGCCTATGGCTACACCTTC. The chain combines TRBV6-1 with TRBJ1-2, with a weak D call TRBD1 (5 bases). V was pared by 7 bases and J by 4 bases, with 16 bases between. Per germline, CDR1 MNHNS and CDR2 SASEGT. There are 14 residues in the CDR3.

A single count supports this clonotype. A read error may account for a junction end that differs from germline. The chain carries TRBV6-1 and TRBJ2-2; either TRBD1 or TRBD2 may supply D (5 bases each). CDR3 length: 16 residues. The germline CDR1 and CDR2 sequences are MNHNS and SASEGT. The CDR3 loop is CASSPRDAANTGTLYF. For the CDR3, the DNA is TGTGCCAGCAGTCCCCGGGACGCCGCGAACACCGGGACGCTGTATTTT.

The chain carries TRBV6-5 and TRBJ2-2, with D tentatively TRBD1 (6 bases). The V end lost 6 bases, the J end lost 6 bases, and 11 bases lay between the germline ends. This CDR3 has 13 amino acids. Per the germline V gene, CDR1 is MNHEY and CDR2 is SVGAGI. Here the CDR3 reads CASSLSGAGELFF. DNA for the CDR3: TGTGCCAGCAGCTTATCAGGGGCCGGGGAGCTGTTTTTT.